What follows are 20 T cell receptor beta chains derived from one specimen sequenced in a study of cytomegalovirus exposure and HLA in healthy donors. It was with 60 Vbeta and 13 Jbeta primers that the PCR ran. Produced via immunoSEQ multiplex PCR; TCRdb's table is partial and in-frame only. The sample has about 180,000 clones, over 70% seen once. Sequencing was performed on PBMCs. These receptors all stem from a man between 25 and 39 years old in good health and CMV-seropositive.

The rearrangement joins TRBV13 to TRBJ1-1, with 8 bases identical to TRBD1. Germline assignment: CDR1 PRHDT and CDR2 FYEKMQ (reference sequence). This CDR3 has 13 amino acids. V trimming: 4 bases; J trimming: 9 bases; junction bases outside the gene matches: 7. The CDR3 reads CASSSSRQGKAFF. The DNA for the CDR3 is TGTGCCAGCAGCTCCTCTCGACAGGGGAAAGCTTTCTTT.

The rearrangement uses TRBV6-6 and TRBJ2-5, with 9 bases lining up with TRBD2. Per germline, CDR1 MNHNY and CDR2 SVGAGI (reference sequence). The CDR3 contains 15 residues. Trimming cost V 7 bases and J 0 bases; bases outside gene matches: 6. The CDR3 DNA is TGTGCCAGCAACAAGGGACTAGCCAACCAAGAGACCCAGTACTTC. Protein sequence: CASNKGLANQETQYF.

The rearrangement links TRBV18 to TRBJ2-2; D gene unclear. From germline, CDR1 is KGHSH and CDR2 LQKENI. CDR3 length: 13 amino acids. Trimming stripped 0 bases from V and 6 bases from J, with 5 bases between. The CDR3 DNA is TGTGCCAGCTCACCACCAACTTCCGGGGAGCTGTTTTTT. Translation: CASSPPTSGELFF.

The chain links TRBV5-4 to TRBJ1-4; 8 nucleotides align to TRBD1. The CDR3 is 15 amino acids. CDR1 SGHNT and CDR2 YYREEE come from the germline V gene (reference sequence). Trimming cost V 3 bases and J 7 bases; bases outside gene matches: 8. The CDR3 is CASSYGSGGGEKLFF. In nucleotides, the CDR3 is TGTGCCAGCAGCTACGGTTCAGGGGGCGGTGAAAAACTGTTTTTT.

CDR3 sequence (DNA): TGTGCCAGCAGCCAAGTCCGGAACACCGGGGAGCTGTTTTTT. As protein: CASSQVRNTGELFF. The chain is built from TRBV14 and TRBJ2-2; D gene uncertain. Looked up from germline, CDR1 is SGHDN and CDR2 is FVKESK. The CDR3 has 14 amino acids. The V end was cut by 1 base, the J end by 1 base, with 4 bases between.

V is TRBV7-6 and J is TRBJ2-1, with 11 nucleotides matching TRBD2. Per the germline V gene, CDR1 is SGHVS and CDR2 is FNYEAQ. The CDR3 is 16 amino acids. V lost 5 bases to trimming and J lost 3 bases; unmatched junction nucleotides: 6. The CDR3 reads CASSLSGGAVYNEQFF. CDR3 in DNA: TGTGCCAGCAGCCTTAGCGGGGGGGCGGTCTACAATGAGCAGTTCTTC.

The CDR3 sequence: CASSLTSTGNTEAFF. The DNA for the CDR3 is TGCGCCAGCAGCTTGACCTCCACCGGGAACACTGAAGCTTTCTTT. This rearrangement joins TRBV5-1 to TRBJ1-1; D unclear. The CDR3 contains 15 residues. Germline CDR1 is SGHRS and CDR2 is YFSETQ. V lost 1 base, J lost 1 base, and 11 bases lay in between. Supplemented by reference TRBV5-1 and TRBJ1-1, the full variable domain reads KAGVTQTPRYLIKTRGQQVTLSCSPISGHRSVSWYQQTPGQGLQFLFEYFSETQRNKGNFPGRFSGRQFSNSRSEMNVSTLELGDSALYLCASSLTSTGNTEAFFGQGTRLTVV.

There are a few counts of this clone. CDR3 nucleotides: TGTGCCAGCTCACCACGGGGGCCGAACAATGAGCAGTTCTTC. Its translation is CASSPRGPNNEQFF. This chain links TRBV18 with TRBJ2-1, with D possibly being TRBD1 (6 bases). V lost 1 base and J lost 5, with 9 bases in between. This CDR3 has 14 amino acids. In germline, CDR1 is KGHSH, CDR2 LQKENI.

CDR3: CASSYGTGRETQYF. The CDR3 DNA follows: TGTGCCAGCAGTTACGGGACAGGCAGGGAGACCCAGTACTTC. The rearrangement links TRBV6-6 to TRBJ2-5; 8 bases line up with TRBD1. J lost 5 bases, V lost 2 bases, and 4 bases had no gene match. Germline V gene data show CDR1 as MNHNY and CDR2 as SVGAGI (reference sequence). This CDR3 contains 14 residues.

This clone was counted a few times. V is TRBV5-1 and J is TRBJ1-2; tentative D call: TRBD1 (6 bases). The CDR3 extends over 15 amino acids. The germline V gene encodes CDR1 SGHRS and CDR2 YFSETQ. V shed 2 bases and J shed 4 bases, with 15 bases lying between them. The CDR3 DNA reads TGCGCCAGCAGCTTTGGGGGCTCCTCCTCCTATGGCTACACCTTC. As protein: CASSFGGSSSYGYTF.

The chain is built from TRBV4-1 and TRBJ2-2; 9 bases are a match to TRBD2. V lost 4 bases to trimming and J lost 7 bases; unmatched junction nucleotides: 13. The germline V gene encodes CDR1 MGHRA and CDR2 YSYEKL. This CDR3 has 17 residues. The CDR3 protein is CASSLPGSGRGSGELFF. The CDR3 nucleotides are TGCGCCAGCAGCCTCCCGGGTAGCGGGAGAGGGAGCGGGGAGCTGTTTTTT.

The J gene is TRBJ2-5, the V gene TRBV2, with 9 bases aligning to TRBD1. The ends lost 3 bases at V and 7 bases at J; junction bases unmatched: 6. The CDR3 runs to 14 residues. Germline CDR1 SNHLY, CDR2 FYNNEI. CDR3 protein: CASSETGGPGTQYF. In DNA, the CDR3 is TGTGCCAGCAGTGAGACAGGGGGTCCAGGGACCCAGTACTTC. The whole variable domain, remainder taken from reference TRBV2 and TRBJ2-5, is EPEVTQTPSHQVTQMGQEVILRCVPISNHLYFYWYRQILGQKVEFLVSFYNNEISEKSEIFDDQFSVERPDGSNFTLKIRSTKLEDSAMYFCASSETGGPGTQYFGPGTRLLVL.

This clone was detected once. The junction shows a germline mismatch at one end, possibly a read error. CDR3 nucleotides: TGTGCCAGCAGGTCGACATTTACTGGCAACACCATATATTTT. This sequence encodes CASRSTFTGNTIYF. The chain has TRBV2 and TRBJ1-3; D uncertain. Germline V CDR1 and CDR2: SNHLY, FYNNEI. There are 14 residues in the CDR3.

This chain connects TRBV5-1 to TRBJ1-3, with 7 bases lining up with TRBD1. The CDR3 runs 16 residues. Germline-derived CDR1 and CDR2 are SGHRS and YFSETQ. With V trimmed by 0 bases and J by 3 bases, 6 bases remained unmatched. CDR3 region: CASSLAGTARGNTIYF. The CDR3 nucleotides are TGCGCCAGCAGCTTGGCCGGGACAGCGCGTGGAAACACCATATATTTT.

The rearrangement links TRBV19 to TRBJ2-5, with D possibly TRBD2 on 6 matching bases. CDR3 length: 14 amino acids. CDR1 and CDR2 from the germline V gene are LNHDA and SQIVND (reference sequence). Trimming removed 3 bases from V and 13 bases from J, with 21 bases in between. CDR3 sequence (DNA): TGTGCCAGTAGTATCCGGTTAGCGGCATCTGAGCTGTACTTC. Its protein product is CASSIRLAASELYF.

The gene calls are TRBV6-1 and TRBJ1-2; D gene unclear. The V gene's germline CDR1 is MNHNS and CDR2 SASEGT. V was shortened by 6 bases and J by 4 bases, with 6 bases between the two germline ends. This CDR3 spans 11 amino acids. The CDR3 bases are TGTGCCAGCAGGGCATCCTATGGCTACACCTTC. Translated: CASRASYGYTF.

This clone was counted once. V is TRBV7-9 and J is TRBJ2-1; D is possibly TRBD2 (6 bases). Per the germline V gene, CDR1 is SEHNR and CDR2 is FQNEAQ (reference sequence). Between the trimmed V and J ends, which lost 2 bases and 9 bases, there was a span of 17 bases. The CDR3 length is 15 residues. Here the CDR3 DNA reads TGTGCCAGCAGCTTATTAGGTACGCGGGATCCTGAGCAGTTCTTC. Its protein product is CASSLLGTRDPEQFF. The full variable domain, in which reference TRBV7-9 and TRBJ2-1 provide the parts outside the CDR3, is DTGVSQNPRHKITKRGQNVTFRCDPISEHNRLYWYRQTLGQGPEFLTYFQNEAQLEKSRLLSDRFSAERPKGSFSTLEIQRTEQGDSAMYLCASSLLGTRDPEQFFGPGTRLTVL.

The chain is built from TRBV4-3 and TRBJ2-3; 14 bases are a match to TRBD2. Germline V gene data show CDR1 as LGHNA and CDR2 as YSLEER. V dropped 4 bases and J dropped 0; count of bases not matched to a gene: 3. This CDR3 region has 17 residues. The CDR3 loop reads CASSRGLAGASTDTQYF. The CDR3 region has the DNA TGCGCCAGCAGCCGGGGACTAGCGGGGGCCAGCACAGATACGCAGTATTTT.

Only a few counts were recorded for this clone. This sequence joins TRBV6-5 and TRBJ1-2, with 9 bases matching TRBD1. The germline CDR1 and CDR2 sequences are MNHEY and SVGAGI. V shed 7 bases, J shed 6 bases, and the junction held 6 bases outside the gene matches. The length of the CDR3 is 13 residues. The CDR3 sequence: CASTGTGNHGYTF. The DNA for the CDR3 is TGTGCCAGCACCGGGACAGGGAATCATGGCTACACCTTC.

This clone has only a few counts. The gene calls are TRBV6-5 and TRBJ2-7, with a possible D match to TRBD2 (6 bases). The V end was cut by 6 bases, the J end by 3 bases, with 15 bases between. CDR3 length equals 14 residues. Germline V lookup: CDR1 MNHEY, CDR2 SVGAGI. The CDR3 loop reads CASSKGLVDYEQYF. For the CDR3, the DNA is TGTGCCAGCAGCAAGGGACTCGTGGACTACGAGCAGTACTTC.